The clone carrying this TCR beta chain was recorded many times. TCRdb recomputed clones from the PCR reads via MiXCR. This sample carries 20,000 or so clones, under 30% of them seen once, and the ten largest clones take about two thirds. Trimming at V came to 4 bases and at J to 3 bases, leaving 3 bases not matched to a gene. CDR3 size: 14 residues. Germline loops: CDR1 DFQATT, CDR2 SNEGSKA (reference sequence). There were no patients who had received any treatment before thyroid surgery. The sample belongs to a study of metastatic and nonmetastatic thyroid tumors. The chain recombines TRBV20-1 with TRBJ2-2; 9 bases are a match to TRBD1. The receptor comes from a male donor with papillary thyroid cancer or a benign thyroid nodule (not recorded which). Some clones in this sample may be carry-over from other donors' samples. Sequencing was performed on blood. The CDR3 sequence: CSATTGGYTGELFF. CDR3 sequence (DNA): TGCAGTGCTACGACAGGGGGTTACACCGGGGAGCTGTTTTTT.